The 25 T cell receptor beta chains below come from one sample, sequenced in a study of OX40 agonist ivuxolimab in advanced cancers. Receptors were amplified or captured by the immunoSEQ multiplex PCR assay. As stored in TCRdb, this immuneACCESS dataset retains in-frame rearrangements with V and J assigned. A fraction of the clones does not appear; measured against another copy, unresolved V genes explain less than half of the discrepancy, and the remainder lacks a known reason. The sample yields about 64,000 clones; around 83% were counted once. 3% of the sample lies in the top ten. This specimen was CD4+ or CD8+ T cells sorted from blood, taken in a trial of the OX40 agonist ivuxolimab. The receptors derive from an adult with an advanced solid tumor such as melanoma, head and neck, liver or kidney cancer.

The CDR3 DNA reads TGTGCCAGCAGCTTAGCTGGGAGGGGCACAGATACGCAGTATTTT. It translates to CASSLAGRGTDTQYF. The rearrangement links TRBV11-3 to TRBJ2-3; the match to TRBD2 covers 7 bases. Trimming at V came to 1 base and at J to 1 base, leaving 2 bases not matched to a gene. CDR1 and CDR2 (germline): SGHNT, YENEEA. The CDR3 loop spans 15 amino acids.

The V and J genes are TRBV5-6 and TRBJ1-5; D unclear. The CDR3 spans 13 residues. Germline lookup yields CDR1 SGHDT and CDR2 YYEEEE. V was shortened by 0 bases and J by 7 bases, with 8 bases between the two germline ends. The CDR3 is CASSLDPGQPQHF. CDR3 DNA sequence: TGTGCCAGCAGCTTGGACCCTGGGCAGCCCCAGCATTTT. Drawing the rest from reference TRBV5-6 and TRBJ1-5, the complete variable domain is DAGVTQSPTHLIKTRGQQVTLRCSPKSGHDTVSWYQQALGQGPQFIFQYYEEEERQRGNFPDRFSGHQFPNYSSELNVNALLLGDSALYLCASSLDPGQPQHFGDGTRLSIL.

V usage is TRBV28 and J usage is TRBJ2-3; 10 bases match TRBD1. Germline-derived CDR1 and CDR2 are MDHEN and SYDVKM. The CDR3 spans 14 residues. J lost 4 bases, V lost 6 bases, and 4 bases had no gene match. The CDR3 here is CASRRTGGPDTQYF. The CDR3, as DNA: TGTGCCAGCAGGAGGACAGGGGGTCCAGATACGCAGTATTTT.

This clone was picked up a small number of times. The J gene is TRBJ2-1, the V gene TRBV27, with 7 nucleotides matching TRBD1. Germline loops: CDR1 MNHEY, CDR2 SMNVEV (reference sequence). V lost 8 bases, J lost 7 bases, and 5 bases stayed unmatched. The length of the CDR3 is 12 residues. The CDR3 DNA is TGTGCCAGCCGACAGGGTATGAATGAGCAGTTCTTC. Amino acid sequence: CASRQGMNEQFF.

CDR3 sequence: CASSLGRSGGDIQYF. The DNA for the CDR3 is TGTGCCAGCAGCCTCGGGCGCAGCGGGGGGGACATTCAGTACTTC. The chain carries TRBV4-2 and TRBJ2-4; 10 bases map to TRBD2. Looked up from germline, CDR1 is LGHNA and CDR2 is YNFKEQ. The CDR3 spans 15 residues. V was clipped by 4 bases and J by 8 bases; unmatched bases: 8.

The V call is TRBV28, the J call TRBJ1-2, with D tentatively TRBD1 (6 bases). CDR1 and CDR2 (germline): MDHEN, SYDVKM. This CDR3 is 15 amino acids long. The V and J ends lost 4 bases and 2 bases respectively, with 14 bases between them. For the CDR3, the DNA is TGTGCCAGCAGTTCCCAACAGGGTCCGAACTATGGCTACACCTTC. Residues: CASSSQQGPNYGYTF.

The chain employs TRBV5-4 and TRBJ2-3; D is uncertain. V gave up 0 bases and J gave up 0 bases, with 8 bases separating them. This CDR3 spans 15 amino acids. The germline gives CDR1 SGHNT, CDR2 YYREEE (reference sequence). The CDR3 sequence: CASSLGGPSTDTQYF. CDR3 in DNA: TGTGCCAGCAGCTTGGGAGGACCCAGCACAGATACGCAGTATTTT.

The chain joins TRBV29-1 to TRBJ1-1; D is unclear. Trimming removed 5 bases from V and 1 base from J, with 11 bases in between. CDR3 length: 13 amino acids. Germline loops: CDR1 SQVTM, CDR2 ANQGSEA. The CDR3 loop is CSVSTGENTEAFF. CDR3 coding DNA: TGCAGCGTTTCGACGGGAGAGAACACTGAAGCTTTCTTT.

The gene calls are TRBV19 and TRBJ2-5; tentative D call: TRBD1 (6 bases). The CDR3 totals 15 residues. Deletions cut 4 bases from V and 4 bases from J, with 16 bases between. The germline V gene has CDR1 LNHDA and CDR2 SQIVND (reference sequence). The CDR3 bases are TGTGCCAGTAGTAAACAGGGTATGATTGGAGAGACCCAGTACTTC. It translates to CASSKQGMIGETQYF.

The table lists this clone with a count of one. The chain uses TRBV6-1 and TRBJ2-1; the D gene is possibly TRBD2 (5 bases). CDR3 length equals 19 residues. V was clipped by 0 bases and J by 0 bases, with 18 bases between them. Germline values: CDR1 MNHNS, CDR2 SASEGT. CDR3 coding DNA: TGTGCCAGCAGTGAAGCTTTCGGTAGCGAAAGAGGCTCCTACAATGAGCAGTTCTTC. Its protein is CASSEAFGSERGSYNEQFF.

The rearrangement uses TRBV2 and TRBJ2-5; TRBD2 aligns across 9 bases. CDR1 SNHLY and CDR2 FYNNEI come from the germline V gene. CDR3 length: 14 residues. J was trimmed by 2 bases and V by 8 bases; bases with no gene match: 6. In nucleotides, the CDR3 is TGTGCCAGCCAAAAGAGCGGGGGGCAAGAGACCCAGTACTTC. The encoded protein is CASQKSGGQETQYF. Full variable domain (remainder filled in from reference TRBV2 and TRBJ2-5): EPEVTQTPSHQVTQMGQEVILRCVPISNHLYFYWYRQILGQKVEFLVSFYNNEISEKSEIFDDQFSVERPDGSNFTLKIRSTKLEDSAMYFCASQKSGGQETQYFGPGTRLLVL.

The rearrangement links TRBV10-3 to TRBJ1-5; D is possibly TRBD1 (5 bases). The CDR3 has 12 amino acids. Germline CDR1 and CDR2: ENHRY and SYGVKD. The V and J ends lost 10 bases and 5 bases respectively, with 12 bases between them. The CDR3 coding sequence is TGTGCCACCAGCTCGGGGGATCAGCCCCAGCATTTT. This codes for CATSSGDQPQHF.

The V gene is TRBV5-1, the J gene TRBJ2-5; unclear D gene. Germline V gives CDR1 SGHRS, CDR2 YFSETQ. There are 13 residues in the CDR3. The V end lost 0 bases, the J end lost 3 bases, and 6 bases lay between the germline ends. In DNA form, the CDR3 reads TGCGCCAGCAGCTTGGGTAGGGAAGAGACCCAGTACTTC. Its protein product is CASSLGREETQYF.

A single count supports this clone. This chain joins TRBV28 and TRBJ2-7; 7 positions match TRBD2. This CDR3 spans 16 amino acids. With 7 bases clipped from V and 1 base from J, the junction kept 13 bases outside the gene matches. The V gene's germline CDR1 is MDHEN and CDR2 SYDVKM. CDR3 nucleotides: TGTGCCAGCACCACGAACGGGGATAGCGGGTCCTACGAGCAGTACTTC. Translated: CASTTNGDSGSYEQYF. Drawing the rest from reference TRBV28 and TRBJ2-7, the complete variable domain is DVKVTQSSRYLVKRTGEKVFLECVQDMDHENMFWYRQDPGLGLRLIYFSYDVKMKEKGDIPEGYSVSREKKERFSLILESASTNQTSMYLCASTTNGDSGSYEQYFGPGTRLTVT.

CDR3 residues: CASSSSGLAYYNEQFF. CDR3 bases: TGTGCCAGCAGTTCCTCGGGACTAGCCTACTACAATGAGCAGTTCTTC. The chain combines TRBV28 with TRBJ2-1; 9 nucleotides align to TRBD2. CDR1 MDHEN and CDR2 SYDVKM come from the germline V gene. The CDR3 contains 16 residues. The V segment lost 4 bases and the J segment 3 bases; nucleotides outside the gene matches: 7. Full variable domain (rest looked up from reference TRBV28 and TRBJ2-1): DVKVTQSSRYLVKRTGEKVFLECVQDMDHENMFWYRQDPGLGLRLIYFSYDVKMKEKGDIPEGYSVSREKKERFSLILESASTNQTSMYLCASSSSGLAYYNEQFFGPGTRLTVL.

This chain uses TRBV7-2 with TRBJ2-7, with D possibly being TRBD1 or TRBD2 (5 bases each). The CDR3 spans 13 residues. Germline-derived CDR1 and CDR2 are SGHTA and FQGNSA. V lost 1 base to trimming and J lost 7 bases, with 11 bases between them. The CDR3 DNA is TGTGCCAGCAGCTTAGGGGGACCTACGGAGCAGTACTTC. Translation: CASSLGGPTEQYF.

The rearrangement links TRBV5-6 to TRBJ2-5, with TRBD1 as a possible D gene (6 bases). Germline CDR1 SGHDT, CDR2 YYEEEE. This CDR3 has 14 amino acids. Trimming pared 4 bases from V and 2 bases from J, leaving 12 bases between. Written as DNA, the CDR3 is TGTGCCAGCAGCACCGCCGGACAGCAAGAGACCCAGTACTTC. It encodes CASSTAGQQETQYF.

For the CDR3, the DNA is TGCGCCAGCAGTGAGTCGGGAGGTTTTAGGAATGAGCAGTTCTTC. This translates into CASSESGGFRNEQFF. The chain carries TRBV10-2 and TRBJ2-1; tentative D call: TRBD2 (6 bases). Germline V gene sequence: CDR1 WSHSY, CDR2 SAAADI. CDR3 length: 15 residues. V was pared by 0 bases and J by 7 bases, with 13 bases between.

This clone was recorded a few times. DNA of the CDR3: TGTGCCAGCAGTGTAGGCGGAGGGAATTCACCCCTCCACTTT. Its protein is CASSVGGGNSPLHF. This chain uses TRBV2 with TRBJ1-6; D not resolved. The CDR3 is 14 residues long. CDR1 SNHLY and CDR2 FYNNEI come from the germline V gene. V lost 4 bases, J lost 7 bases, and 11 bases lay in between.

The V gene is TRBV11-2, the J gene TRBJ2-7; D is possibly TRBD2 (6 bases). The V end was cut by 5 bases, the J end by 2 bases, with 16 bases between. CDR1 is SGHAT and CDR2 is FQNNGV in the germline V gene. The CDR3 spans 15 residues. The DNA of the CDR3 is TGTGCCAGCAGCCAGTGGGCAGGGAGGCCCTACGAGCAGTACTTC. Its translation is CASSQWAGRPYEQYF.

With respect to this clone: The same CDR3 also results from other DNA sequences found in this sample. The chain couples TRBV6-6 to TRBJ1-3; the D gene is possibly TRBD1 (5 bases). V lost 2 bases to trimming and J lost 4 bases, with 9 bases between them. Germline CDR1 is MNHNY and CDR2 is SVGAGI (reference sequence). The CDR3 has 14 amino acids. CDR3 bases: TGTGCCAGCAGTTACGGGCAGGGAGGAAACACCATATATTTT. Protein: CASSYGQGGNTIYF.

The chain is built from TRBV28 and TRBJ1-4; 7 nucleotides align to TRBD1. Germline V gene data show CDR1 as MDHEN and CDR2 as SYDVKM. The CDR3 has 13 amino acids. The J segment lost 10 bases and the V segment lost 8 bases, leaving 10 bases of the junction unmatched. The CDR3 DNA is TGTGCCAGCCAAACAGGGGTTCGAGTAAAACTGTTTTTT. Translating gives CASQTGVRVKLFF.

The rearrangement links TRBV5-4 to TRBJ2-3; D may be TRBD1 (5 bases). Per germline, CDR1 SGHNT and CDR2 YYREEE (reference sequence). This CDR3 region has 14 residues. V lost 2 bases and J 2 bases, leaving 9 bases between the germline ends. The CDR3 bases are TGTGCCAGCAGCTTTAAGGGGCTCACAGATACGCAGTATTTT. Its translation: CASSFKGLTDTQYF.

The chain links TRBV6-1 to TRBJ1-1, with D tentatively TRBD1 (6 bases). This CDR3 comprises 13 residues. V gave up 8 bases and J gave up 6 bases, with 16 bases separating them. Germline V CDR1 and CDR2: MNHNS, SASEGT. Written as DNA, the CDR3 is TGTGCCAGCCAAGCTAGGGGGTACCCTGAAGCTTTCTTT. This encodes CASQARGYPEAFF.

V gene TRBV10-3 combines with J gene TRBJ2-5, with a weak D call TRBD1 (5 bases). Per germline, CDR1 ENHRY and CDR2 SYGVKD. This CDR3 spans 13 amino acids. Trimming shortened V by 3 bases and J by 2 bases, and 7 bases separated the two germline ends. The CDR3 protein is CAISDGAQETQYF. The CDR3 coding sequence is TGTGCCATCAGTGATGGGGCACAAGAGACCCAGTACTTC.